This T cell receptor beta chain appears in the sequencing data of a study of blood T cell repertoires in COVID-19. Data came from immunoSEQ multiplex PCR; TCRdb stores just in-frame clones and leaves some out. The sample holds around 130,000 clones; 84% are singletons and the top ten take approximately 3.6%. This receptor was taken from a woman in her forties or fifties with acute COVID-19. Sequencing input: PBMCs or T cells enriched from blood (not recorded which).

Here the CDR3 DNA reads TGTGCCAGCTCACCACGGCGGGACACCGGGGAGCTGTTTTTT. Its translation is CASSPRRDTGELFF. The rearrangement links TRBV18 to TRBJ2-2; TRBD2 is a possible D gene (5 bases). Germline V gene sequence: CDR1 KGHSH, CDR2 LQKENI. V was cut by 1 base and J by 3 bases, with 6 bases left in between. This CDR3 is 14 amino acids long.